This T cell receptor (beta chain) derives from a study of CD8+ T cells in alopecia areata. On the study more broadly: A regimen of oral tofacitinib, 5 to 10 mg twice daily, was given to treated patients.

Extracted RNA was reverse transcribed, and the resulting cDNA served as sequencing template. Here immunoSEQ multiplex PCR was the method, and the copy in TCRdb shows in-frame clones only, minus some. The sample includes roughly 120,000 clones, about two fifths seen only once; the top ten take 3% to 3.5%. Peripheral blood samples and lesional scalp punch biopsies were obtained from alopecia areata patients. Cell sorting was applied to PBMCs, and CD4+ and CD8+ T cells were collected. This clone was observed a handful of times. J lost 1 base, V lost 7 bases, and 6 bases had no gene match. The CDR3 is made up of 14 amino acids. From germline, CDR1 is LNHNV and CDR2 YYDKDF (reference sequence).

Material for sequencing was CD4+ T cells sorted from blood. The J gene is TRBJ2-7, the V gene TRBV15, with TRBD1 matching 8 bases. The source of this sequence is a human donor with alopecia areata. The CDR3: CATNSDRESYEQYF. DNA for the CDR3: TGTGCCACCAACTCGGACAGGGAGTCCTACGAGCAGTACTTC.